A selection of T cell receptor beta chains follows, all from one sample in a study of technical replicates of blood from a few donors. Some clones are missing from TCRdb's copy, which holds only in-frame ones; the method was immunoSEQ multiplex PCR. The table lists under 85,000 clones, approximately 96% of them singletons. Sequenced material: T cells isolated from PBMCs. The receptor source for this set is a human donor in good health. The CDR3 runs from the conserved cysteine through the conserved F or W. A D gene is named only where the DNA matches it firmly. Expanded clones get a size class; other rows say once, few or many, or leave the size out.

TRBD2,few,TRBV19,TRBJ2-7,TGTGCCAGTAGTACCGAATATGGGACTAGCGGGACCTACTCCTCCTACGAGCAGTACTTC,CASSTEYGTSGTYSSYEQYF
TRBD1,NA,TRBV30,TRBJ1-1,TGTGCCTTCCCACCAAGGGGGCGACACGAGAACACTGAAGCTTTCTTT,CAFPPRGRHENTEAFF
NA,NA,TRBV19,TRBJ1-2,TGTGCCAGTAGTATCGAGGCATGGGGCTACACCTTC,CASSIEAWGYTF
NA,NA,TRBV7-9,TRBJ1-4,TGTGCCAGCAGCTTAAACGGTGAAAAACTGTTTTTT,CASSLNGEKLFF
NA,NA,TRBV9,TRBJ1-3,TGTGCCAGCAGCGTAGGGTCAGGGGCTGGAAACACCATATATTTT,CASSVGSGAGNTIYF
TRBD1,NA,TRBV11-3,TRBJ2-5,TGTGCCAGCAGCACAGGGGGGTATCAAGAGACCCAGTACTTC,CASSTGGYQETQYF
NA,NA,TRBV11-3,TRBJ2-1,TGTGCCAGCAGCTTAGACAGCTCCTACAATGAGCAGTTCTTC,CASSLDSSYNEQFF
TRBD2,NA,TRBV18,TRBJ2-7,TGTGCCAGCTCACCGCCTAAAGGACTAGCGGTTTACGAGCAGTACTTC,CASSPPKGLAVYEQYF
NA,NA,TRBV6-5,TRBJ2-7,TGTGCCAGCAGTCAGGGGGGACACCTAACCTACGAGCAGTACTTC,CASSQGGHLTYEQYF
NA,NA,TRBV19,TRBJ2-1,TGTGCCAGTTCCCACGGGGTGGGGAATGAGCAGTTCTTC,CASSHGVGNEQFF
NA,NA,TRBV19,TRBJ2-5,TGTGCCAGTAGCCAATTCGACAGGCCAGAGACCCAGTACTTC,CASSQFDRPETQYF
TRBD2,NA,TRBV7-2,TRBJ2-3,TGTGCCAGCAGGACTAGCGGGACAGATACGCAGTATTTT,CASRTSGTDTQYF
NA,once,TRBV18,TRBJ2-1,TGTGCCAGCTTAGGGGGTTCGGGTGAGCAGTTCTTC,CASLGGSGEQFF
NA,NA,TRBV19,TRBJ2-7,TGTGCCAGGGAGGAAACATCGGGTTCCTACGAGCAGTACTTC,CAREETSGSYEQYF
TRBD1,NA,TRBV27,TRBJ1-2,TGTGCCAGCAGTTTGGGACAGGGAGGTGTCTATGGCTACACCTTC,CASSLGQGGVYGYTF
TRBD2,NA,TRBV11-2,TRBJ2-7,TGTGCCAGCAGCTCCCTAGGGCTAGCGGGGATTTACGAGCAGTACTTC,CASSSLGLAGIYEQYF
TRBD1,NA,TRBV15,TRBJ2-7,TGTGCCACCAGCTTGGACAGGGGGACCTACGAGCAGTACTTC,CATSLDRGTYEQYF
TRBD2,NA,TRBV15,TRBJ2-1,TGTGCCACCAGCAGTAGCGGGAAGAGCTCCTACAATGAGCAGTTCTTC,CATSSSGKSSYNEQFF
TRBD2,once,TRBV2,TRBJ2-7,TGTGCCAGCAAGTCTAGCGGCTCCTACGAGCAGTACTTC,CASKSSGSYEQYF
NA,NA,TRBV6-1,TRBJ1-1,TGTGCCAGCAGTGAAGTCTCCAGGTCAGCTTTCTTT,CASSEVSRSAFF
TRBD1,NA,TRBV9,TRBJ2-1,TGTGCCAGCAGCGTAGCTATTACAGGGGGCAGGAATGAGCAGTTCTTC,CASSVAITGGRNEQFF
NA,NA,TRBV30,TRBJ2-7,TGTGCCTGGAGTGCTACCGAGACTAGTGAAGAGCAGTACTTC,CAWSATETSEEQYF
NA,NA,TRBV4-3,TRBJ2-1,TGCGCCAGCAGCCAAGTCGGCGGGTACTCCTACAATGAGCAGTTCTTC,CASSQVGGYSYNEQFF
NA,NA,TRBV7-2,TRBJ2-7,TGTGCCAGCAGCTTAGTGAAGACAGGCTACGAGCAGTACTTC,CASSLVKTGYEQYF
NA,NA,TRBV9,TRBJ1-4,TGTGCCAGCAGCGTAGATTCAGGGCAAACTAATGAAAAACTGTTTTTT,CASSVDSGQTNEKLFF
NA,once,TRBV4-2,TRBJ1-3,TGTGCCAGCAGCCAGGCGGGGGCTGGAAACACCATATATTTT,CASSQAGAGNTIYF
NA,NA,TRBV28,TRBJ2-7,TGTGCCAGCAGTACATACCGGGACTACGAGCAGTACTTC,CASSTYRDYEQYF
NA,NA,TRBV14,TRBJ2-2,TGTGCCAGCAGTTTGACAGCATCGAACACCGGGGAGCTGTTTTTT,CASSLTASNTGELFF